The 25 T cell receptor beta chains listed next were all sequenced from one sample in a study of T cells after posttransplantation cyclophosphamide. Repertoires were generated with immunoSEQ multiplex PCR, while TCRdb's copy carries only in-frame clones and drops some. The table lists roughly 25,000 clones, around 88% of them singletons, with around 6.9% in the top ten. Source material: PBMCs. Source of these receptors: a woman aged 55-69 years with a blood cancer, CMV-positive, and with a related stem cell donor.

V usage is TRBV19 and J usage is TRBJ2-2; 10 bases are shared with TRBD2. Germline CDR1 LNHDA, CDR2 SQIVND (reference sequence). J lost 5 bases, V lost 4 bases, and 10 bases had no gene match. The CDR3 has 17 amino acids. CDR3 in amino acids: CASSKASGSVVTGELFF. The DNA for the CDR3 is TGTGCCAGTAGTAAGGCTAGCGGGAGCGTGGTGACCGGGGAGCTGTTTTTT.

The genes are TRBV23-1 and TRBJ1-5, with 8 bases that match TRBD1. TRBV23-1 is treated as an ORF (open reading frame) with a function not yet certain. The CDR3 is made up of 18 amino acids. The V segment lost 3 bases and the J segment 0 bases; nucleotides outside the gene matches: 10. The CDR3 sequence is CASSHGTGCPSSNQPQHF. CDR3 nucleotide sequence: TGCGCCAGCAGTCATGGGACAGGCTGCCCTTCTAGCAATCAGCCCCAGCATTTT.

V usage is TRBV10-1 and J usage is TRBJ2-3; D may be TRBD2 (6 bases). The CDR3 loop spans 16 amino acids. The V end was cut by 7 bases, the J end by 0 bases, with 17 bases between. CDR1 and CDR2 from the germline V gene are WNHNN and SYGVQD (reference sequence). CDR3 nucleotides: TGCGCCAGCACCGGAGGGCCTGGGAAAAGCACAGATACGCAGTATTTT. Encoded protein: CASTGGPGKSTDTQYF.

This chain links TRBV10-3 with TRBJ2-1; no reliable D call. This CDR3 comprises 14 residues. V was pared by 3 bases and J by 10 bases, with 16 bases between. The germline V gene encodes CDR1 ENHRY and CDR2 SYGVKD. CDR3 protein: CAISDSAATGEQFF. The CDR3 DNA follows: TGTGCCATCAGTGACTCCGCTGCCACCGGGGAGCAGTTCTTC.

The rearrangement joins TRBV5-1 to TRBJ2-3, with TRBD1 as a possible D gene (6 bases). There are 15 residues in the CDR3. Per germline, CDR1 SGHRS and CDR2 YFSETQ. V lost 7 bases, J lost 0 bases, and 15 bases lay in between. CDR3 sequence: CASQTGGGSTDTQYF. The CDR3 coding sequence is TGCGCCAGCCAAACTGGGGGCGGGAGCACAGATACGCAGTATTTT.

The CDR3 bases are TGTGCCAGCAGCAGCGGACTAGTGGGTGGATATGAGCAGTTCTTC. Translating it yields CASSSGLVGGYEQFF. The genes are TRBV2 and TRBJ2-1, with 7 bases that match TRBD2. CDR3 length: 15 amino acids. Germline V gives CDR1 SNHLY, CDR2 FYNNEI. V gave up 6 bases and J gave up 8 bases; unmatched junction bases: 13. Drawing the rest from reference TRBV2 and TRBJ2-1, the complete variable domain is EPEVTQTPSHQVTQMGQEVILRCVPISNHLYFYWYRQILGQKVEFLVSFYNNEISEKSEIFDDQFSVERPDGSNFTLKIRSTKLEDSAMYFCASSSGLVGGYEQFFGPGTRLTVL.

The chain combines TRBV28 with TRBJ2-7, with a tentative D call TRBD2 (5 bases). The CDR3 extends over 14 amino acids. The V and J ends lost 7 bases and 2 bases respectively, with 15 bases between them. Germline CDR1 reads MDHEN; CDR2 reads SYDVKM. Written as DNA, the CDR3 is TGTGCCAGCATTGGGAGATCTAGCACCTACGAGCAGTACTTC. Its protein product is CASIGRSSTYEQYF.

The chain has TRBV4-1 and TRBJ2-7, with D possibly being TRBD1 (5 bases). This CDR3 has 15 residues. Trimming pared 0 bases from V and 6 bases from J, leaving 15 bases between. The V gene's germline CDR1 is MGHRA and CDR2 YSYEKL. CDR3 in amino acids: CASSQDGLRTGEQYF. The DNA for the CDR3 is TGCGCCAGCAGCCAAGATGGTCTAAGAACAGGCGAGCAGTACTTC.

This clone was found a few times. This chain links TRBV7-2 with TRBJ2-7; D is uncertain. The CDR3 is made up of 13 amino acids. V dropped 7 bases and J dropped 5 bases, with 15 bases sitting between them. CDR1 is SGHTA, CDR2 FQGNSA, per germline. The CDR3, as DNA: TGTGCCAGCACGACTGGGTTTCTCAACGAGCAGTACTTC. This sequence encodes CASTTGFLNEQYF.

V and J are TRBV29-1 and TRBJ2-2, with 8 nucleotides matching TRBD2. The CDR3 is 14 residues long. Germline CDR1 reads SQVTM; CDR2 reads ANQGSEA. Unmatched junction bases numbered 6, after V lost 5 bases and J lost 4 bases. The chain's CDR3 is CSVTSGKSTGELFF. The CDR3 DNA reads TGCAGCGTTACTAGCGGAAAGAGCACCGGGGAGCTGTTTTTT.

The V and J genes are TRBV6-6 and TRBJ2-2, with TRBD1 as a possible D gene (6 bases). The CDR3 consists of 14 residues. The V end lost 8 bases, the J end lost 1 base, and 11 bases lay between the germline ends. The germline gives CDR1 MNHNY, CDR2 SVGAGI (reference sequence). In nucleotides, the CDR3 is TGTGCCAGCCAAGGACAGATGAACACCGGGGAGCTGTTTTTT. It yields the protein CASQGQMNTGELFF.

This clone occurred once. The chain couples TRBV6-5 to TRBJ2-7; TRBD2 matches at 7 bases. The length of the CDR3 is 14 residues. Looked up from germline, CDR1 is MNHEY and CDR2 is SVGAGI. The V segment lost 5 bases and the J segment 0 bases; nucleotides outside the gene matches: 4. CDR3: CASSPRDYSYEQYF. DNA of the CDR3: TGTGCCAGCAGTCCCCGGGACTACTCCTACGAGCAGTACTTC.

CDR3 in DNA: TGTGCCAGCACCGCAAAGGGGGACGGTAGCAATCAGCCCCAGCATTTT. Protein sequence: CASTAKGDGSNQPQHF. V usage is TRBV9 and J usage is TRBJ1-5; TRBD1 is a possible D gene (6 bases). The CDR3 totals 16 residues. The germline V gene encodes CDR1 SGDLS and CDR2 YYNGEE. Trimming stripped 6 bases from V and 0 bases from J, with 16 bases between.

The chain links TRBV5-1 to TRBJ1-2; D perhaps matches TRBD1 (5 bases). The CDR3 covers 13 residues. Looked up from germline, CDR1 is SGHRS and CDR2 is YFSETQ. V shed 0 bases and J shed 8 bases, with 11 bases lying between them. CDR3 sequence (DNA): TGCGCCAGCAGCTTGGGCGGGGCAGAAGGCTACACCTTC. This sequence encodes CASSLGGAEGYTF.

This clone was seen a single time. This sequence joins TRBV5-1 and TRBJ2-7; perhaps TRBD2 as D (5 bases). CDR3 length equals 14 residues. Trimming shortened V by 3 bases and J by 3 bases, and 13 bases separated the two germline ends. Germline V CDR1 and CDR2: SGHRS, YFSETQ. CDR3 protein: CASSYERKDYEQYF. The CDR3 nucleotides read TGCGCCAGCAGCTATGAGCGGAAGGACTACGAGCAGTACTTC.

This clone showed up just once. This chain uses TRBV28 with TRBJ2-7, with 8 bases that match TRBD2. Germline V gene sequence: CDR1 MDHEN, CDR2 SYDVKM. The length of the CDR3 is 15 residues. The V and J ends lost 3 bases and 4 bases, in that order; junction bases with no gene match: 8. The DNA for the CDR3 is TGTGCCAGCAGTTTGATAAGCGGGAGTATGTACGAGCAGTACTTC. Protein product: CASSLISGSMYEQYF.

The chain carries TRBV11-2 and TRBJ1-2; D might be TRBD1 (5 bases). CDR3 length: 13 amino acids. Germline values: CDR1 SGHAT, CDR2 FQNNGV. V was shortened by 5 bases and J by 4 bases, with 11 bases between the two germline ends. CDR3 amino acids: CASSPGGSYGYTF. CDR3 nucleotides: TGTGCCAGCAGCCCGGGGGGGAGCTATGGCTACACCTTC.

The rearrangement links TRBV19 to TRBJ2-1; D is possibly TRBD2 (7 bases). The CDR3 length is 14 residues. Germline V gene lookup returns CDR1 LNHDA and CDR2 SQIVND (reference sequence). Trimming pared 4 bases from V and 14 bases from J, leaving 21 bases between. CDR3 amino acids: CASSTRDRGANKFF. DNA for the CDR3: TGTGCCAGTAGTACCAGGGACCGGGGGGCTAATAAGTTCTTC.

The chain uses TRBV5-1 and TRBJ1-5, with a tentative D call TRBD1 (5 bases). V lost 4 bases and J lost 3, with 14 bases in between. Germline V gene lookup returns CDR1 SGHRS and CDR2 YFSETQ. The length of the CDR3 is 15 residues. As DNA, the CDR3 is TGCGCCAGCAGCAGCGGGACTGGGTTCAATCAGCCCCAGCATTTT. Amino acids: CASSSGTGFNQPQHF.

The chain couples TRBV9 to TRBJ2-1; D is ambiguous. Trimming removed 3 bases from V and 0 bases from J, with 10 bases in between. The CDR3 is 15 amino acids. Germline CDR1 and CDR2: SGDLS and YYNGEE. The DNA for the CDR3 is TGTGCCAGCAGCGCGACTTCGAGCTCCTACAATGAGCAGTTCTTC. Protein sequence: CASSATSSSYNEQFF.

The chain links TRBV5-1 to TRBJ2-1, with 14 bases lining up with TRBD2. Per germline, CDR1 SGHRS and CDR2 YFSETQ. The CDR3 is 19 residues long. After removal of 1 base from V and 1 base from J, the junction contained 7 bases not matched to a gene. The CDR3 loop is CASSLSRTSGRRSYNEQFF. CDR3 in DNA: TGCGCCAGCAGCTTGAGCAGGACTAGCGGGAGGCGGTCCTACAATGAGCAGTTCTTC.

The CDR3 coding sequence is TGTGCCAGCGTCGCCGGGGACAGCTATAATTCACCCCTCCACTTT. Translation gives CASVAGDSYNSPLHF. The V gene is TRBV6-1, the J gene TRBJ1-6, with 7 positions matching TRBD1. This CDR3 region has 15 residues. The junction had 7 bases not matched to a gene; V was cut back by 8 bases and J by 3 bases. Looked up from germline, CDR1 is MNHNS and CDR2 is SASEGT.

The gene calls are TRBV5-1 and TRBJ2-1; no definite D call. Germline V lookup: CDR1 SGHRS, CDR2 YFSETQ. This CDR3 is built from 15 residues. Trimming shortened V by 0 bases and J by 4 bases, and 11 bases separated the two germline ends. CDR3 DNA: TGCGCCAGCAGCTTGGTGGTGGCTTCTTACAATGAGCAGTTCTTC. It codes for CASSLVVASYNEQFF.

The chain has TRBV25-1 and TRBJ2-2; D call uncertain. The CDR3 spans 13 residues. V was clipped by 3 bases and J by 5 bases, with 7 bases between them. The germline V gene has CDR1 MGHDK and CDR2 SYGVNS. CDR3 nucleotide sequence: TGTGCCAGCAGTGATACGGTAACCGGGGAGCTGTTTTTT. Translating gives CASSDTVTGELFF. The entire variable domain, with the rest obtained from reference TRBV25-1 and TRBJ2-2, is as follows: EADIYQTPRYLVIGTGKKITLECSQTMGHDKMYWYQQDPGMELHLIHYSYGVNSTEKGDLSSESTVSRIRTEHFPLTLESARPSHTSQYLCASSDTVTGELFFGEGSRLTVL.

The chain recombines TRBV28 with TRBJ1-2; D ambiguous. V lost 5 bases and J lost 0, with 19 bases in between. The CDR3 spans 17 residues. Germline V gene lookup returns CDR1 MDHEN and CDR2 SYDVKM. The CDR3 DNA is TGTGCCAGCAGTCCCGGAGGGTTGTCTTCCTCTAACTATGGCTACACCTTC. Its translation: CASSPGGLSSSNYGYTF.